Presented here are 28 T cell receptor beta chains from one specimen sequenced in a study of blood T cell repertoires in COVID-19. Assay: immunoSEQ multiplex PCR; the TCRdb copy retains only in-frame clones and omits some. The data hold roughly 170,000 clones, with around 85% observed a single time. The sequenced sample consisted of PBMCs or T cells enriched from blood (not recorded which). The receptors originated from a woman in her 40s with acute COVID-19.

This sequence joins TRBV12-3 or TRBV12-4 and TRBJ2-7; D ambiguous. Trimming left V 5 bases short and J 9 bases short, with 11 bases between. The CDR3 length is 11 residues. The CDR3 spells CASSVGPLQYF. CDR3 in DNA: TGTGCCAGCAGTGTCGGTCCTCTGCAGTACTTC.

Remarks on this clone: At one of its ends the junction is not consistent with the germline gene, which may arise from a read error. The chain has TRBV11-3 and TRBJ2-1, with a possible D match to TRBD2 (7 bases). Germline V gives CDR1 SGHNT, CDR2 YENEEA. The CDR3 length is 10 residues. The CDR3 region is CASSWQRDIF. The CDR3 DNA reads TGTGCCAGCAGCTGGCAGCGGGACATCTTC.

The genes are TRBV7-8 and TRBJ2-1; no reliable D call. V was shortened by 5 bases and J by 7 bases, with 15 bases between the two germline ends. The length of the CDR3 is 14 residues. The germline V gene encodes CDR1 SGHVS and CDR2 FQNEAQ. CDR3 region: CASSPMSVVNEQFF. CDR3 DNA sequence: TGTGCCAGCAGCCCAATGAGCGTGGTTAATGAGCAGTTCTTC.

The rearrangement joins TRBV19 to TRBJ1-2, with a possible D match to TRBD1 (6 bases). There are 13 residues in the CDR3. The germline gives CDR1 LNHDA, CDR2 SQIVND (reference sequence). V was pared by 3 bases and J by 8 bases, with 13 bases between. CDR3 sequence reads: CASSIRTAGGYTF. Here the CDR3 DNA reads TGTGCCAGTAGTATCCGGACAGCTGGGGGCTACACCTTC. Full variable domain (remainder filled in from reference TRBV19 and TRBJ1-2): DGGITQSPKYLFRKEGQNVTLSCEQNLNHDAMYWYRQDPGQGLRLIYYSQIVNDFQKGDIAEGYSVSREKKESFPLTVTSAQKNPTAFYLCASSIRTAGGYTFGSGTRLTVV.

This clone was recorded only once. The rearrangement uses TRBV5-6 and TRBJ2-5; 7 bases map to TRBD2. The CDR3 spans 13 residues. The J segment lost 6 bases and the V segment lost 4 bases, leaving 6 bases of the junction unmatched. Germline-derived CDR1 and CDR2 are SGHDT and YYEEEE. Here the CDR3 reads CASSPQGGKTQYF. CDR3 coding DNA: TGTGCCAGCAGCCCGCAGGGAGGGAAGACCCAGTACTTC.

This chain uses TRBV6-5 with TRBJ2-3; TRBD1 agrees at 7 bases. This CDR3 has 16 amino acids. V shed 0 bases, J shed 5 bases, and the junction held 8 bases outside the gene matches. Germline V gene sequence: CDR1 MNHEY, CDR2 SVGAGI. In nucleotides, the CDR3 is TGTGCCAGCAGTTACTCCCGACAGGGATTGGGAGATACGCAGTATTTT. Its protein is CASSYSRQGLGDTQYF.

The chain carries TRBV9 and TRBJ2-1, with a weak D call TRBD2 (6 bases). Germline CDR1 is SGDLS and CDR2 is YYNGEE. V lost 3 bases and J 7 bases, leaving 17 bases between the germline ends. The length of the CDR3 is 15 residues. This CDR3 is CASSAYGGPSNEQFF. CDR3 in DNA: TGTGCCAGCAGCGCCTATGGAGGGCCATCGAATGAGCAGTTCTTC.

The chain carries TRBV19 and TRBJ1-3, with TRBD1 matching 9 bases. Unmatched junction bases numbered 7, after V lost 10 bases and J lost 0 bases. The CDR3 has 15 residues. Per germline, CDR1 LNHDA and CDR2 SQIVND (reference sequence). DNA for the CDR3: TGTGCCACCACGACAGGGGGAGACTCTGGAAACACCATATATTTT. This encodes CATTTGGDSGNTIYF.

The chain joins TRBV9 to TRBJ2-3; no definite D call. Germline-derived CDR1 and CDR2 are SGDLS and YYNGEE. The CDR3 sequence is 13 residues long. V was clipped by 6 bases and J by 3 bases, with 11 bases between them. The CDR3 DNA sequence: TGTGCCAGCACCGGGTTTTTTACAGATACGCAGTATTTT. It encodes CASTGFFTDTQYF.

The J gene is TRBJ2-1, the V gene TRBV27, with 8 positions matching TRBD2. V gave up 3 bases and J gave up 6 bases; unmatched junction bases: 1. This CDR3 comprises 13 residues. Germline-derived CDR1 and CDR2 are MNHEY and SMNVEV (reference sequence). The CDR3 sequence is CASSFGGVNEQFF. The CDR3 nucleotides are TGTGCCAGCAGTTTCGGGGGGGTCAATGAGCAGTTCTTC.

This clone was seen just once. The chain joins TRBV19 to TRBJ1-3; D is unclear. The germline CDR1 and CDR2 sequences are LNHDA and SQIVND (reference sequence). The CDR3 length is 13 residues. The V end was cut by 5 bases, the J end by 8 bases, with 13 bases between. The chain's CDR3 is CASSGGPRDTIYF. CDR3 coding DNA: TGTGCCAGTAGTGGAGGACCCCGGGACACCATATATTTT.

V usage is TRBV6-6 and J usage is TRBJ1-1, with D maybe TRBD1 (5 bases). The V end was cut by 5 bases, the J end by 1 base, with 11 bases between. This CDR3 contains 14 residues. Germline loops: CDR1 MNHNY, CDR2 SVGAGI (reference sequence). CDR3 loop: CASSRQGWNTEAFF. The CDR3 nucleotides read TGTGCCAGCAGTCGGCAGGGATGGAACACTGAAGCTTTCTTT.

The V gene is TRBV10-3, the J gene TRBJ2-1; D possibly corresponds to TRBD2 (7 bases). Trimming took 6 bases from V and 10 from J, leaving 19 bases between them. The CDR3 runs 14 residues. CDR1 and CDR2 from the germline V gene are ENHRY and SYGVKD. CDR3 coding DNA: TGTGCCATCAGGCCTGGACTAGAGGGGGGGGAGCAGTTCTTC. Amino acid sequence: CAIRPGLEGGEQFF.

The chain employs TRBV29-1 and TRBJ2-5, with 9 bases aligning to TRBD2. V shed 6 bases and J 4 bases; nucleotides not matched to a gene: 15. This CDR3 has 16 amino acids. The germline V gene has CDR1 SQVTM and CDR2 ANQGSEA. The CDR3 DNA reads as TGCAGCGTGACCGGTGGGCGGGAGGGCCGAGGAGAGACCCAGTACTTC. As protein: CSVTGGREGRGETQYF.

The CDR3 reads CASSELDRDTEAFF. In DNA form, the CDR3 reads TGTGCCAGCAGTGAACTTGACAGGGACACTGAAGCTTTCTTT. This chain links TRBV6-1 with TRBJ1-1, with 7 bases identical to TRBD1. The V gene end was trimmed by 2 bases and the J gene end by 3 bases; junction bases not matched to a gene: 3. The germline gives CDR1 MNHNS, CDR2 SASEGT. The CDR3 is 14 residues long.

The chain links TRBV19 to TRBJ2-2, with D uncertain. The length of the CDR3 is 14 residues. Looked up from germline, CDR1 is LNHDA and CDR2 is SQIVND (reference sequence). V lost 5 bases and J 0 bases, leaving 7 bases between the germline ends. The CDR3 DNA is TGTGCCAGTAGTGTGGGCGCGAACACCGGGGAGCTGTTTTTT. The encoded protein is CASSVGANTGELFF.

This clone has more than one count but fewer than ten. The gene calls are TRBV11-2 and TRBJ1-2, with 8 bases matching TRBD1. The ends lost 3 bases at V and 8 bases at J; junction bases unmatched: 14. The CDR3 has 16 residues. The V gene's germline CDR1 is SGHAT and CDR2 FQNNGV. The chain's CDR3 is CASSLPGQVNLEGYTF. The CDR3 nucleotides are TGTGCCAGCAGCTTGCCGGGACAGGTCAACTTGGAGGGCTACACCTTC. The full variable domain, its missing parts supplied by reference TRBV11-2 and TRBJ1-2, is EAGVAQSPRYKIIEKRQSVAFWCNPISGHATLYWYQQILGQGPKLLIQFQNNGVVDDSQLPKDRFSAERLKGVDSTLKIQPAKLEDSAVYLCASSLPGQVNLEGYTFGSGTRLTVV.

In this sample, this clone turned up a few times. The chain employs TRBV6-5 and TRBJ2-7; D call uncertain. V lost 4 bases, J lost 6 bases, and 13 bases lay in between. Germline CDR1 is MNHEY and CDR2 is SVGAGI. This CDR3 is 13 amino acids long. DNA for the CDR3: TGTGCCAGCAGTTTCACCCTAGTTGGCGAGCAGTACGTC. Translated, it gives CASSFTLVGEQYV.

The V gene is TRBV3-1 (or the pseudogene TRBV3-2), the J gene TRBJ1-2, with no clear D. V lost 2 bases, J lost 3 bases, and 10 bases lay in between. Germline CDR1 is LGHDT and CDR2 is YNNKEL (reference sequence). The CDR3 totals 14 residues. The CDR3 DNA reads TGTGCCAGCAGCCAAAGCGCGATTGACTATGGCTACACCTTC. It encodes CASSQSAIDYGYTF.

The CDR3 nucleotides read TGTGCCAGCAGCCGGGGACTAGTTAGGGAGACCCAGTACTTC. The encoded protein is CASSRGLVRETQYF. The rearrangement uses TRBV6-5 and TRBJ2-5; 8 bases are shared with TRBD2. Germline trimming cut 6 bases from V and 5 bases from J; bases unmatched to any gene: 8. Germline V CDR1 and CDR2: MNHEY, SVGAGI. The CDR3 extends over 14 amino acids.

The gene calls are TRBV11-2 and TRBJ1-2; possible D gene TRBD1, 5 bases. Trimming took off 1 base at V and 4 bases at J, with 19 bases between the two ends. Germline V lookup: CDR1 SGHAT, CDR2 FQNNGV. This CDR3 is 17 amino acids long. The CDR3 DNA follows: TGTGCCAGCAGCTTAGGACCCACCTTTGGGGGGACCTATGGCTACACCTTC. Translating it yields CASSLGPTFGGTYGYTF.

V usage is TRBV18 and J usage is TRBJ2-1; the match to TRBD2 covers 13 bases. The CDR3 contains 19 residues. V gave up 0 bases and J gave up 0 bases; unmatched junction bases: 5. Germline assignment: CDR1 KGHSH and CDR2 LQKENI. The CDR3 region has the DNA TGTGCCAGCTCACCACCGAAGGGACTAGCGGGAAGCTCCTACAATGAGCAGTTCTTC. It specifies CASSPPKGLAGSSYNEQFF.

The gene calls are TRBV7-9 and TRBJ2-3; 10 bases align to TRBD2. V was pared by 8 bases and J by 4 bases, with 9 bases of the junction left unmatched. Germline V gene lookup returns CDR1 SEHNR and CDR2 FQNEAQ (reference sequence). CDR3 length: 15 amino acids. CDR3 DNA: TGTGCCAGCTTCCCAGCGGGAGGGGCCCCAGATACGCAGTATTTT. Residues: CASFPAGGAPDTQYF.

The chain combines TRBV30 with TRBJ1-3; perhaps TRBD1 as D (5 bases). The CDR3 runs 13 residues. CDR1 and CDR2 (germline): GTSNPN, SVGIG (reference sequence). The V gene lost 1 base and the J gene lost 2 bases, with 6 bases spanning the gap. CDR3 residues: CAWSGGPGNTIYF. CDR3 bases: TGTGCCTGGAGTGGGGGCCCTGGAAACACCATATATTTT.

As DNA, the CDR3 is TGTGCCAGCAGCGGAGGAACAGGGGATAGTGGCTACACCTTC. Amino acid sequence: CASSGGTGDSGYTF. The rearrangement uses TRBV9 and TRBJ1-2; 7 bases line up with TRBD1. The CDR3 is made up of 14 amino acids. The V segment lost 3 bases and the J segment 7 bases; nucleotides outside the gene matches: 9. Germline assignment: CDR1 SGDLS and CDR2 YYNGEE.

The CDR3 DNA reads TGCGCCAGCAGCTTGGAGGGGACTATCACAGATACGCAGTATTTT. This sequence encodes CASSLEGTITDTQYF. The genes are TRBV5-1 and TRBJ2-3, with 7 bases matching TRBD2. Trimming took 0 bases from V and 2 from J; bases not matched to a gene: 3. The CDR3 length is 15 residues. The germline CDR1 and CDR2 sequences are SGHRS and YFSETQ.

This clone was observed a single time. V is TRBV19 and J is TRBJ2-1; D ambiguous. Germline V gene lookup returns CDR1 LNHDA and CDR2 SQIVND (reference sequence). The CDR3 totals 15 residues. Trimming shortened V by 6 bases and J by 0 bases, and 12 bases separated the two germline ends. DNA of the CDR3: TGTGCCAGTAGGGAAGGCGCTAGCTCCTACAATGAGCAGTTCTTC. Its protein product is CASREGASSYNEQFF.

The genes are TRBV23-1 and TRBJ1-1; TRBD1 matches 7 bases. TRBV23-1 qualifies as an ORF whose function is uncertain. The length of the CDR3 is 15 residues. The V gene end was trimmed by 6 bases and the J gene end by 4 bases; junction bases not matched to a gene: 11. The CDR3 loop reads CASRGGGQGGTEAFF. In nucleotides, the CDR3 is TGCGCCAGCAGAGGGGGTGGCCAGGGGGGCACTGAAGCTTTCTTT.